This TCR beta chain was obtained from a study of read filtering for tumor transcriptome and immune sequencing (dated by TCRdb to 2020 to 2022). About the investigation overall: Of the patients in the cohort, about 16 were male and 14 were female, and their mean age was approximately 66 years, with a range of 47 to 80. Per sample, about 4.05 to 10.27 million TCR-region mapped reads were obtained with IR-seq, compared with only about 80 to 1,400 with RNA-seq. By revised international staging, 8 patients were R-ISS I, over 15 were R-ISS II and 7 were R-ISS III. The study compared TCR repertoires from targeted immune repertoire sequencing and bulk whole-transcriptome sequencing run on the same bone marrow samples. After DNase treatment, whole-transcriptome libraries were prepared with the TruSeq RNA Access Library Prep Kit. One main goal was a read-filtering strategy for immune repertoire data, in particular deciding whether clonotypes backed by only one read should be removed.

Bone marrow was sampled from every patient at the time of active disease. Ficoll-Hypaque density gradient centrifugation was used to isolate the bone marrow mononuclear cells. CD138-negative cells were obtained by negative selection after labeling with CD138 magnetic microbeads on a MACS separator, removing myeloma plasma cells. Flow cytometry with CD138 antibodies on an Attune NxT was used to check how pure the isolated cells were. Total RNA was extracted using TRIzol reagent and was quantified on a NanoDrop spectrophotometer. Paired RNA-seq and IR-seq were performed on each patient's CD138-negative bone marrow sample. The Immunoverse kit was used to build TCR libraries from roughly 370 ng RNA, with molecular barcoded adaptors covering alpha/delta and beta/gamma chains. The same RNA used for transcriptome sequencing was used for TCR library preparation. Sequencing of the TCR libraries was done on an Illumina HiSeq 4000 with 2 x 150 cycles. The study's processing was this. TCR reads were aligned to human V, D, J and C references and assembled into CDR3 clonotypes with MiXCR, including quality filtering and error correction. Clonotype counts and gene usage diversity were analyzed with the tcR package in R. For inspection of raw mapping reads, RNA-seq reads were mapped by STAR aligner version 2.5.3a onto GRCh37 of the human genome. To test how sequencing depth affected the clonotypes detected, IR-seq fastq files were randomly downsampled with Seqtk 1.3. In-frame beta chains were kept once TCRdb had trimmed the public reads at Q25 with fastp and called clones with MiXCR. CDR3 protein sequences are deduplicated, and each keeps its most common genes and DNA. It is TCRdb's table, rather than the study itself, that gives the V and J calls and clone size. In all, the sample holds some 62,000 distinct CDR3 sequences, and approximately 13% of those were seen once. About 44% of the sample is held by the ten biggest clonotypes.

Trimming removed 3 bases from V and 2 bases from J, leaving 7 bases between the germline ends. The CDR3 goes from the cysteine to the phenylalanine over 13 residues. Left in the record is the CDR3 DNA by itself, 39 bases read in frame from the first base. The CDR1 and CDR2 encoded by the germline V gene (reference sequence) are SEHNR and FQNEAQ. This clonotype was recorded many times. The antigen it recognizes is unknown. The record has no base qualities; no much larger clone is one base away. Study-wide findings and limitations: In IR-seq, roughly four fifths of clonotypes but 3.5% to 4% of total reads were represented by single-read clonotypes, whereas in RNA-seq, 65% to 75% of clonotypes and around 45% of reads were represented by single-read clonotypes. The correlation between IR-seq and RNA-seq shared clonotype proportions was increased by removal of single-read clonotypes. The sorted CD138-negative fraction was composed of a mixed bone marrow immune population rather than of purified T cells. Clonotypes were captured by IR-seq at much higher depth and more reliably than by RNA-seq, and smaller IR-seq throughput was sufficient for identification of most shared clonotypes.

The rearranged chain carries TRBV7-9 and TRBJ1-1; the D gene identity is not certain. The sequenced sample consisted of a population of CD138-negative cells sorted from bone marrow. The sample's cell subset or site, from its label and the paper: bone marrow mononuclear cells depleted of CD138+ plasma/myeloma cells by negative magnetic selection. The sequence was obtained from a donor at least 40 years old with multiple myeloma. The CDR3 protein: CASSFGSNTEAFF. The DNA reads TGTGCCAGCAGCTTCGGCAGTAACACTGAAGCTTTCTTT.